This T cell receptor (beta chain) came from a study of CD4+ T cells in melanoma. Overall study results and limits: A reported correlation linked neoantigen-specific CD4+ T cells to CD8+, macrophage and B cell function. Neoantigen-specific CD4+ T cells in melanoma reportedly had diverse differentiation states.

Clones were read by immunoSEQ multiplex PCR, and TCRdb kept only the in-frame ones, dropping some. The sample holds roughly 150,000 clones, roughly 91% seen once. A word on this clone: Its target is unknown.

The CDR3 totals 13 residues. The V gene's germline CDR1 is MNHNY and CDR2 SVGAGI (reference sequence). Trimming pared 6 bases from V and 4 bases from J, leaving 11 bases between. The receptor comes from a human donor with melanoma. The rearrangement uses TRBV6-6 and TRBJ2-3; TRBD1 or TRBD2 may be the D gene (6 bases each). The CDR3, as DNA: TGTGCCAGCAGCGGGGGCCGGGCAGATACGCAGTATTTT. This translates into CASSGGRADTQYF.